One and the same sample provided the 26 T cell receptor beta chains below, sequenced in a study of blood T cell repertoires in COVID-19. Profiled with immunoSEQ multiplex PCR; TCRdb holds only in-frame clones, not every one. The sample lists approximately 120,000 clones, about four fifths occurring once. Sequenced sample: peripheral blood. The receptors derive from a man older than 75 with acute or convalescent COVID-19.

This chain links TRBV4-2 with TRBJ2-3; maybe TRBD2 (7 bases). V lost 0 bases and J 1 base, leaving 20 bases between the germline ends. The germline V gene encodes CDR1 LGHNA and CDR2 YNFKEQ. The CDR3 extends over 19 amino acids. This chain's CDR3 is CASSQEGEGGGLGTDTQYF. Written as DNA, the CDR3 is TGTGCCAGCAGCCAAGAAGGCGAAGGGGGGGGATTGGGCACAGATACGCAGTATTTT.

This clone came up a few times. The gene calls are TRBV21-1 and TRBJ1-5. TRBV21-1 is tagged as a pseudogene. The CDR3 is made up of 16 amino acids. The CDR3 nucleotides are TGTGCCAGCAGCAAAGGACGGGGCAGCGGGGGTCAGCCCCAGCATTTT. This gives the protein CASSKGRGSGGQPQHF.

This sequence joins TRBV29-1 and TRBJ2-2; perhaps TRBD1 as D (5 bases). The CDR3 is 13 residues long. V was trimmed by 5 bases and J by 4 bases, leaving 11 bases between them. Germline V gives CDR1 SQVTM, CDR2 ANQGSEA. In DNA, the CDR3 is TGCAGCGTTTCTCAGGGTTTCACCGGGGAGCTGTTTTTT. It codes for CSVSQGFTGELFF.

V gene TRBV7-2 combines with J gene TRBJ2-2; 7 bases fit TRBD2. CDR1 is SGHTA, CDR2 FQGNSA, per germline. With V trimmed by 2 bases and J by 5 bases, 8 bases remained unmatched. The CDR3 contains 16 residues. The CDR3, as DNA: TGTGCCAGCAGCTTAAACGGGGGGTCATGGACCGGGGAGCTGTTTTTT. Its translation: CASSLNGGSWTGELFF. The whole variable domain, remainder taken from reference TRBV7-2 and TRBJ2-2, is GAGVSQSPSNKVTEKGKDVELRCDPISGHTALYWYRQSLGQGLEFLIYFQGNSAPDKSGLPSDRFSAERTGGSVSTLTIQRTQQEDSAVYLCASSLNGGSWTGELFFGEGSRLTVL.

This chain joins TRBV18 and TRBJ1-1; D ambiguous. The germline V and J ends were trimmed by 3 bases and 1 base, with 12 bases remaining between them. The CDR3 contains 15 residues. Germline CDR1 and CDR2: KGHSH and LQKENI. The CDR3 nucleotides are TGTGCCAGCTCACCGTACAATCAAGAGAACACTGAAGCTTTCTTT. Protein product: CASSPYNQENTEAFF.

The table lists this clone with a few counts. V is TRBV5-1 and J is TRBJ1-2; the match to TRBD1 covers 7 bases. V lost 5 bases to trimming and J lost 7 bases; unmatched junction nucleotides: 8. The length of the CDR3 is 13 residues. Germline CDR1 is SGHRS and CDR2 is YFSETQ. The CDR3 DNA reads TGCGCCAGCAGTCCAACAGGGGTCGGTGGCTACACCTTC. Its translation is CASSPTGVGGYTF. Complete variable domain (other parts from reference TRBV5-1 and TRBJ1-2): KAGVTQTPRYLIKTRGQQVTLSCSPISGHRSVSWYQQTPGQGLQFLFEYFSETQRNKGNFPGRFSGRQFSNSRSEMNVSTLELGDSALYLCASSPTGVGGYTFGSGTRLTVV.

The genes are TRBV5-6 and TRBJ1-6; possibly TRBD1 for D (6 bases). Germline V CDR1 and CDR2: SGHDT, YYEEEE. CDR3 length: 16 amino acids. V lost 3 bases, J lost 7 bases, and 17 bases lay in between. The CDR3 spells CASSSIWVGGNSPLHF. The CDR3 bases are TGTGCCAGCAGCTCGATTTGGGTAGGGGGAAATTCACCCCTCCACTTT.

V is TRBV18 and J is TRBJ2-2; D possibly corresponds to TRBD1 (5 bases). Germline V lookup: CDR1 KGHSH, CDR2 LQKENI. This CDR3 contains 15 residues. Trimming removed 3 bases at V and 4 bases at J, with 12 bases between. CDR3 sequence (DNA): TGTGCCAGCTCACCTAGACAGTCGGGCACCGGGGAGCTGTTTTTT. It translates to CASSPRQSGTGELFF.

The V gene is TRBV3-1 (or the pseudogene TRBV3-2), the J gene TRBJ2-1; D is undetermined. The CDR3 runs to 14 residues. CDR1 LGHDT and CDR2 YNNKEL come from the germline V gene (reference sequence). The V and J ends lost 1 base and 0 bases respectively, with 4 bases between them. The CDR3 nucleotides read TGTGCCAGCAGCCAAGGGCTCTCCTACAATGAGCAGTTCTTC. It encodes CASSQGLSYNEQFF.

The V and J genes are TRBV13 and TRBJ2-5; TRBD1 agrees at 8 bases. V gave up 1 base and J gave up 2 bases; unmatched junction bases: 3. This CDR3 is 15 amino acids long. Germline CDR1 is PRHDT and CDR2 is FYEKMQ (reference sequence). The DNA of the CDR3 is TGTGCCAGCAGCTTAGCATGGACAGGGCAAGAGACCCAGTACTTC. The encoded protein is CASSLAWTGQETQYF.

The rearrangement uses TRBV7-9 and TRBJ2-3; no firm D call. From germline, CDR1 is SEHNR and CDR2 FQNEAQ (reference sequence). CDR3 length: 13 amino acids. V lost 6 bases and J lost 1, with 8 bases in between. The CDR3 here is CASRATGTDTQYF. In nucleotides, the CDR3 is TGTGCCAGCAGAGCAACGGGCACAGATACGCAGTATTTT.

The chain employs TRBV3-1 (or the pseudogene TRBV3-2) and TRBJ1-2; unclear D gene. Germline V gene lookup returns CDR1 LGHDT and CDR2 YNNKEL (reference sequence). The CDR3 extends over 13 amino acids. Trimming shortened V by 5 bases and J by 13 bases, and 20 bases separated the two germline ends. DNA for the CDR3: TGTGCCAGCAGCGAAGTGGGCCTATTTAGTATCACCTTC. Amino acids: CASSEVGLFSITF.

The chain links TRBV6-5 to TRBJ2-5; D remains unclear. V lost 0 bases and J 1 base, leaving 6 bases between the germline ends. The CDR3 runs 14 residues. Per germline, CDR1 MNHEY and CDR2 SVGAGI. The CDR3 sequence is CASSYSASQETQYF. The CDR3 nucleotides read TGTGCCAGCAGTTACTCAGCTAGCCAAGAGACCCAGTACTTC.

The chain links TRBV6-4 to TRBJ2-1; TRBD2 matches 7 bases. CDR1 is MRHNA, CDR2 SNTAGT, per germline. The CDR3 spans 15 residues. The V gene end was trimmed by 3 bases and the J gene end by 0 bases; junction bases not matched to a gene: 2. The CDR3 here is CASSESGGSYNEQFF. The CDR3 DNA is TGTGCCAGCAGTGAATCGGGGGGCTCCTACAATGAGCAGTTCTTC.

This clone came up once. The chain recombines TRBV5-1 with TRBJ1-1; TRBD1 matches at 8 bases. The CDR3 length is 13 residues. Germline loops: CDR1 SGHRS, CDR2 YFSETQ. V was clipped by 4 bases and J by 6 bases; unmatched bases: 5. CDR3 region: CASSLQGAPEAFF. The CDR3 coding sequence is TGCGCCAGCAGCCTTCAGGGGGCGCCTGAAGCTTTCTTT. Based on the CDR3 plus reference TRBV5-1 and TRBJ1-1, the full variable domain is KAGVTQTPRYLIKTRGQQVTLSCSPISGHRSVSWYQQTPGQGLQFLFEYFSETQRNKGNFPGRFSGRQFSNSRSEMNVSTLELGDSALYLCASSLQGAPEAFFGQGTRLTVV.

The CDR3 spells CASSPQITPGGSTEAFF. CDR3 sequence (DNA): TGTGCCAGCTCACCTCAAATCACTCCTGGAGGGTCTACTGAAGCTTTCTTT. The J gene is TRBJ1-1, the V gene TRBV18; D unresolved. Germline CDR1 KGHSH, CDR2 LQKENI. With 3 bases removed from V and 5 bases from J, the gap between germline ends came to 22 bases. There are 17 residues in the CDR3.

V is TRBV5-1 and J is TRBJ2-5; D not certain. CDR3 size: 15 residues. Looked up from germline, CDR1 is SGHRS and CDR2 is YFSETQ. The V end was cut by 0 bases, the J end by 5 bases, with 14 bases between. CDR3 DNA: TGCGCCAGCAGCTTGGGATCGAGTACGGTGGAGACCCAGTACTTC. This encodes CASSLGSSTVETQYF. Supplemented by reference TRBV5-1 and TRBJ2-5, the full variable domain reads KAGVTQTPRYLIKTRGQQVTLSCSPISGHRSVSWYQQTPGQGLQFLFEYFSETQRNKGNFPGRFSGRQFSNSRSEMNVSTLELGDSALYLCASSLGSSTVETQYFGPGTRLLVL.

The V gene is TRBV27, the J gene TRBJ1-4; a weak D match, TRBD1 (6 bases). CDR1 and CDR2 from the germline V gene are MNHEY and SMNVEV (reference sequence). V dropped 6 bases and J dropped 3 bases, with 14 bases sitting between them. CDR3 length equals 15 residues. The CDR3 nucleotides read TGTGCCAGCAGGCCCATAGGGGGAGCTAATGAAAAACTGTTTTTT. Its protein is CASRPIGGANEKLFF.

CDR3 amino acids: CASSQWSAGYESSSYNEQFF. The CDR3 nucleotides are TGCGCCAGCAGTCAATGGTCGGCAGGGTATGAGAGTAGCTCCTACAATGAGCAGTTCTTC. V gene TRBV23-1 combines with J gene TRBJ2-1; tentatively, D is TRBD1 (5 bases). TRBV23-1 is given ORF status, its function remaining uncertain. Deletions cut 1 base from V and 0 bases from J, with 22 bases between. This CDR3 comprises 20 residues.

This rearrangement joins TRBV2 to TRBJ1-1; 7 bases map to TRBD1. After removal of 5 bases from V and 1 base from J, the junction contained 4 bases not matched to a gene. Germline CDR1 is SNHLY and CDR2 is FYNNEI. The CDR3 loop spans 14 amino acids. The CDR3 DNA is TGTGCCAGCAGTCCCCGGACAGGGAACACTGAAGCTTTCTTT. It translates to CASSPRTGNTEAFF.

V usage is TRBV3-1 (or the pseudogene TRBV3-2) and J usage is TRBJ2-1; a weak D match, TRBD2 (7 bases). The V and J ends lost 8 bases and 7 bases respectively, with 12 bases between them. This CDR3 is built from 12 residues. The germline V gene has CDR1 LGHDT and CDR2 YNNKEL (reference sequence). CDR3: CASGGAGNEQFF. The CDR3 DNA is TGTGCCAGCGGGGGGGCCGGGAATGAGCAGTTCTTC.

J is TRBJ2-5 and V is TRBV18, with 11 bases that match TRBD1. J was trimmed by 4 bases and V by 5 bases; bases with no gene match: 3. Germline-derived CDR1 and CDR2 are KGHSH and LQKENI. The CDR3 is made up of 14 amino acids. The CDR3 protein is CASSTGTGGETQYF. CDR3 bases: TGTGCCAGCTCAACCGGGACAGGGGGAGAGACCCAGTACTTC.

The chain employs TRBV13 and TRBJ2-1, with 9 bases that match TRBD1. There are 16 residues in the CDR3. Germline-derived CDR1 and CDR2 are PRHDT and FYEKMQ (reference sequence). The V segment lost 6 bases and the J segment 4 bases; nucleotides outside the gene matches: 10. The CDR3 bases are TGTGCCAGCAGTAGCCTTGCGGACAGGGGTTACAATGAGCAGTTCTTC. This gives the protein CASSSLADRGYNEQFF. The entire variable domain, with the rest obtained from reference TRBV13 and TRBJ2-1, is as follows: AAGVIQSPRHLIKEKRETATLKCYPIPRHDTVYWYQQGPGQDPQFLISFYEKMQSDKGSIPDRFSAQQFSDYHSELNMSSLELGDSALYFCASSSLADRGYNEQFFGPGTRLTVL.

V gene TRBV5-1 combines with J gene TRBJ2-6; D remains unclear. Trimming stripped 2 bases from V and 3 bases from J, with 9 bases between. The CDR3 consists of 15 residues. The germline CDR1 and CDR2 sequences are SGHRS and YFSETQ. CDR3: CASSFTGFGANVLTF. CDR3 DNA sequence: TGCGCCAGCAGCTTTACGGGTTTTGGGGCCAACGTCCTGACTTTC.

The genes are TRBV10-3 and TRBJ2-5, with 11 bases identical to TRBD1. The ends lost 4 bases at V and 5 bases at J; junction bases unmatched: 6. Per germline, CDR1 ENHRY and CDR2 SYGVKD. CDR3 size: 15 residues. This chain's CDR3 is CAISGQGQGVETQYF. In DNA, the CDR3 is TGTGCCATCAGTGGCCAGGGACAGGGGGTTGAGACCCAGTACTTC.

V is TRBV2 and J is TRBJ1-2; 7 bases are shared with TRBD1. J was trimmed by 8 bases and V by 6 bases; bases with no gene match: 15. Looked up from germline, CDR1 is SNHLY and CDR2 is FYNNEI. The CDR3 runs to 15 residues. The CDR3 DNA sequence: TGTGCCAGCAGGTCTTCGGGACAGCTATCGGAGGGCTACACCTTC. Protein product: CASRSSGQLSEGYTF.